Here is one TCR beta chain with its context. Its specificity is not known. These data belong to a study of identical twins. Findings of the study overall: Models underestimated TCR alpha sharing (out-of-frame) in monozygotic twins. Twins shared out-of-frame alpha sequences with excess low generation probability.

TCRdb re-called the 5' RACE reads through MiXCR, storing one row per CDR3 protein. The sample holds approximately 500,000 distinct CDR3 sequences, 15% seen once. The ends were cut back, 5 bases at V and 7 bases at J, with 17 bases in the middle. The CDR3 runs to 15 residues. The germline CDR1 and CDR2 sequences are SGHAT and FQNNGV. These data also formed part of another study, on yellow fever vaccine responses in identical twins. This second study notes: A vaccine T cell response that seemed partly convergent and partly personalized was reported in twins.

V is TRBV11-2 and J is TRBJ1-4; no firm D call. This TCR derives from a woman in her late teens or twenties in good health. Material: CD4+ T cells sorted from blood. CDR3 sequence (DNA): TGTGCCAGCAGCCCGTCTAGCCCTCGGGGTGAAAAACTGTTTTTT. This encodes CASSPSSPRGEKLFF.